The source of this TCR beta chain is a study of T cells in Graves' hyperthyroidism and ophthalmopathy. Study at large: At the time of initial diagnosis and before any treatment, peripheral blood was collected.

Overall study results and limits: Blood also showed most of the thyroid clonotypes that were expanded above 0.001.

Any patient presenting with uncontrolled infection, other autoimmune disease, pregnancy or lactation was left out. The authors obtained PBMCs from 9 to 10 ml of fresh peripheral blood. This clonotype has ten or more counts. The antigen is undetermined. The source material, RNA transcripts, was used to amplify TCR beta CDR3 regions. An initial round of RT-PCR targeting the TCR CDR3 relied on the HTBI primer set. TCRdb itself ran the multiplex PCR reads through MiXCR, one entry per CDR3 protein. The sample includes 300,000 to 400,000 distinct CDR3 sequences, 21% of them seen just once. The CDR3 consists of 13 residues. Germline V gene data show CDR1 as KGHSH and CDR2 as LQKENI. The V and J ends lost 5 bases and 11 bases, in that order; junction bases with no gene match: 4.

The chain combines TRBV18 with TRBJ1-6; TRBD1 matches at 9 bases. This TCR derives from a woman between 45 and 65 years old with Graves' hyperthyroidism. The sample was blood. The CDR3 DNA reads as TGTGCCAGCTCATCAGACAGGGGGACACCCCTCCACTTT. It encodes CASSSDRGTPLHF.